This T cell receptor (beta chain) was identified in a study of cytomegalovirus exposure and HLA in healthy donors (dated by TCRdb to 2016 to 2017). For the study in its entirety: An earlier analysis of around 600 of the donors reported 250 to 350 Gb of sequence data and 100 million to 140 million unique TCR beta sequences from about 179 million T cells. On average, approximately 250,000 unique TCR beta nucleotide sequences were sequenced per donor among roughly 430 genotyped donors of the cohort, with around 19% of those sequences being non-productive. In a later analysis, previously published TCR beta repertoires from 666 donors were re-analyzed and high-resolution HLA genotyping was added so that TCR occurrence patterns could be studied. All discovery cohort repertoires had been generated on a single sequencing platform. Alongside the repertoire data, information on donor age, sex, ethnicity and CMV serostatus was compiled. HLA typing covered class I and class II loci at four-digit resolution. A later genetic analysis used genome-wide SNP genotypes for about 60% of the 666 donors, treating that subset as a discovery cohort. The later analysis used no new phenotypic data to find candidate immune exposures, relying instead on TCR beta sequences and their occurrence across donors. The study combined high-throughput TCR immunosequencing, statistical association of individual TCRs with disease status, and machine learning to predict cytomegalovirus infection status. In an earlier analysis of several hundred of the donors, high-throughput TCR beta sequencing was used to judge whether each TCR beta V gene segment behaved as functional or pseudogenic. Four to six DR-DQ haplotypes were handled as single units for association and clustering, since linkage in the cohort was strong. The number of donors typed differed by locus, with 629-630 for A, B, C, DRB1 and DQB1, around 500 for DQA1, approximately 570 for DPA1, and around 460 for DPB1. In addition to the first cohort of around 670 subjects, a separate validation cohort of approximately 120 different subjects was used. The study was designed to test whether signatures of past pathogen exposure could be identified by cataloging public T cell receptors. Of the 350 to 450 genotyped donors, over 80% were placed in the genetic ancestry cluster associated with self-reported Caucasian donors. An early release that covered some 640 HLA-typed donors contained about 290 gigabases of sequencing data and tens of millions of unique TCR sequences. The study profiled the T cell repertoires of hundreds of subjects by immunosequencing and related them to cytomegalovirus serostatus.

Libraries were made using the immunoSEQ multiplex PCR assay. A mixture of 60 forward primers for TCR Vbeta segments and 13 reverse primers for TCR Jbeta segments was used in the multiplex PCR. The CDR3 region of rearranged TCR beta genes was amplified from genomic DNA by a multiplex PCR assay. Amplified TCR beta libraries were sequenced as 87-base-pair reads on the Illumina HiSeq System. The paper's processing steps were these. Across the 666 repertoires, a later analysis counted around 80 million unique TCR beta chains, 9.5 million to 12 million of which were shared by at least two donors. Raw reads were error-corrected and collapsed into unique sequences by a nearest-neighbor algorithm in which closely related sequences were merged to remove PCR and sequencing errors. Alignment of CDR3 sequences to IMGT reference sequences was used to assign V, D and J gene segments. For a sequence to be retained, a match of at least six nucleotides to both a V gene segment and a J gene segment was required. Rearrangements were called productive when the CDR3 lacked stop codons and stayed in frame with V and J; all others were non-productive. CDR3 was defined according to IMGT convention as the region running from the second conserved V-encoded cysteine to the conserved J-encoded phenylalanine. Sequences without an unambiguous match to a single V gene segment were excluded from the earlier analysis of about 600 of the donors. An earlier analysis of 587 of the donors classified V segments as functional when productive rearrangements were above 56.7% and as segregating when the standard deviation between donors was above 5%. A statistical classification framework was built for diagnosing cytomegalovirus status from the catalog of TCR beta chain sequences. A later analysis assigned V and J genes by comparing TCR nucleotide sequences with IMGT/GENE-DB human TR gene sequences. The TCRdist pipeline was used in a later analysis to assign CDR3 sequences and most-parsimonious VDJ recombination scenarios. In a later analysis, every TCR beta chain was defined by the combination of its CDR3 amino acid sequence and its V-gene family, and reads without a unique V-gene family were dropped. In a later analysis, fewer than 650 highly shared, low-generation-probability nucleotide sequences were removed to address suspected cross-contamination and a sequencing artifact. In a later analysis, a clonal expansion index for each public chain was calculated from normalized within-repertoire ranks of inferred template counts. In a later analysis, generation probabilities were computed with a VDJ recombination model fitted to out-of-frame rearrangements, and the resulting probabilities were checked against IGoR. In a later analysis, TCR-TCR, TCR-HLA and TCR-CMV co-occurrence was scored with hypergeometric tests, and a repertoire-size bias correction was applied to TCR pairs. To estimate false discovery rates, a later analysis permuted the HLA or CMV assignments 20 times. A later analysis grouped co-occurring TCRs with DBSCAN, adding TCRdist sequence similarity when clustering within HLA-allele-positive subsets. Repertoires with fewer than 30,000 or more than 120,000 public chains were left out of co-occurrence clustering, as were five repertoires with anomalous nucleotide sharing. What TCRdb holds here is the immuneACCESS table cut down to in-frame rearrangements. Part of the clones is not present; checked against another copy, under half of the missing clones reflect an unresolved V gene, and the others are unexplained. V and J calls and clone size follow that table, whereas D and trimming were derived from the DNA. This sample gives 50,000 to 70,000 clones in total; about four fifths of them show up just once. Together, the top ten hold around 4.2% of the sample.

As regards this clone: Its cognate antigen has yet to be identified. No much larger clone exists at a distance of one base, and base qualities are not known.

The cohort consisted of 666 healthy bone marrow donors. Cohort members were all nominally healthy when sampled, although unrecorded immune exposures were likely present. The donor was CMV seronegative and was included in the group of a few hundred seronegative cohort members. A peripheral blood sample was provided by each donor, and peripheral blood mononuclear cells were used for TCR beta sequencing. The Qiagen DNeasy Blood Extraction Kit was used to extract genomic DNA from the blood cell samples. The study at large found these results: This cohort had only TCR beta chains sequenced, and the lack of alpha or paired-chain data limited which features could be detected. According to a later analysis, most CMV-associated TCR beta chains appeared to be HLA-restricted, and the HLA associations seemed to be driven largely by CMV exposure. Strong co-occurrence of HLA alleles, especially DR and DQ, made assigning TCR associations to individual alleles difficult. The sequencing pipeline was judged likely to have produced a cluster of highly shared sequence variants as a technical artifact. Cytomegalovirus status was reported to be diagnosed by the classifier with high specificity and sensitivity in both the original and validation cohorts. Because HLA typing was unavailable for some donors at each locus, only the typed subset was used in association tests. According to a later genetic analysis, donors in an Asian-associated ancestry cluster had fewer N-insertions in productive TCRs than the approximately 630-donor mean. The only immune exposure information available for the cohort was CMV serostatus. In a later genetic analysis, a missense DCLRE1C variant was associated with V-gene and J-gene trimming of TCR beta chains, and the association was replicated in an independent cohort. Three of the identified cytomegalovirus-associated TCR beta chains were confirmed in vitro to be specific for cytomegalovirus antigens. The authors suggested that the approach could potentially be generalized to other disease states and immunological phenotypes. A further reported finding was that TCR beta sequences accurately predicted the HLA-A and HLA-B alleles for most subjects in the first cohort. Specific HLA alleles were associated with some 15,000 TCR beta sequences at a false discovery rate of 0.05 in a later analysis. Roughly uniform sequencing depth across donors was assumed in presence/absence analyses, although this assumption may not hold. Because counts were too low, roughly 16 rarely observed V segments, including chromosome 9 orphons, were excluded from the earlier analysis of 587 of the donors. In a later analysis, several top co-occurrence clusters were reported to appear linked to parvovirus B19, influenza, CMV and Epstein-Barr virus. Broadly in line with IMGT annotations, most TCR beta V segments showed up in productive rearrangements about 87% or about 30% of the time in an earlier analysis of some 590 of the donors. According to a later analysis, TCR association rates differed among HLA loci, with DRB1 alleles showing the most associated TCRs and HLA-C alleles showing the fewest. Across donors, most TCR sequences were observed very rarely, whereas some public TCRs were present in many individuals. In a later analysis, HLA-associated TCR beta chains showed more clonal expansion and lower generation probabilities than non-associated chains that were equally common. Linkage disequilibrium might explain the correlated functional status among segregating V segments, but an unknown experimental factor could not be ruled out. A total of about 180 TCR beta chains were listed by the study as associated with cytomegalovirus.

Material: PBMCs. The sequence came from a woman aged 40 to 49 in good health and CMV-seronegative.

Here is the DNA: TGTGCCAGCAGCACCCGGGGGGTGGACTATGGCTACACCTTC. Translated, it gives CASSTRGVDYGYTF. The V and J genes are TRBV9 and TRBJ1-2; TRBD1 is a possible D gene, resting on 5 matching bases. Looking up the germline V gene yields CDR1 SGDLS and CDR2 YYNGEE. The CDR3 covers 14 residues, taking in both the cysteine and the phenylalanine. Kept here is only the CDR3 DNA, which spans 42 bases and is read in frame from base 1. V lost 4 bases and J lost 3 bases; the stretch between them is 13 bases long.